This record concerns one T cell receptor (beta chain) sequence. With 3 bases clipped from V and 5 bases from J, the junction kept 5 bases outside the gene matches. The length of the CDR3 is 15 residues. Germline V CDR1 and CDR2: ENHRY, SYGVKD. This sample was included in a study of graft-versus-host responses after intestinal transplantation. About the research overall: Transplant types were multivisceral, liver-intestinal, or isolated intestinal. All recipients got anti-thymocyte globulin induction, then tacrolimus and steroids for about 3 years.

TCRdb's copy holds only in-frame clones and misses some; the assay was immunoSEQ multiplex PCR. This table has about 8,200 clones, approximately 30% appearing once. Proliferating responders of the CD3+CD4+ and CD3+CD8+ phenotypes with low CFSE were sorted after the reaction. This chain links TRBV10-3 with TRBJ1-4; 8 bases agree with TRBD1. The specimen was alloreactive CD4+ T cells from a mixed lymphocyte reaction culture, collected before intestinal transplant. The subset is: CFSE-low proliferating T cells sorted from roughly six-day pre-transplant mixed lymphocyte reaction (GvH or HvG direction). The receptor's source is a human patient who received an intestinal transplant. The CDR3, as DNA: TGTGCCATCAGTGAAGGAAGGGACAGGAATGAAAAACTGTTTTTT. Residues: CAISEGRDRNEKLFF.